This T cell receptor beta chain was captured in a study of metastatic and nonmetastatic thyroid tumors. About the study: Both malignant and benign thyroid patients supplied peripheral blood and tumor or nodule tissue samples, across which the repertoires of these patients were then compared. Findings and limits, study-wide: Within blood and tumor, benign nodules reportedly had significantly lower TCR beta diversity than malignant thyroid tumors did.

Original data processing: Researchers built a distant-metastasis classifier for papillary thyroid cancer that drew on CDR3 differences across clinicopathological groups. TCRdb called clones again from the PCR reads with MiXCR. The V and J calls come from TCRdb's annotation, not from the publication. The table records 20,000 or so clones, 16% of them present only once. There are a few counts of this clone. The antigen is undetermined. A junction boundary mismatches the germline segment, possibly from a read error. CDR3 size: 13 residues. Germline CDR1 reads SNHLY; CDR2 reads FYNNEI. Not a single patient had been given any form of treatment at any point before undergoing thyroid surgery.

The chain joins TRBV2 to TRBJ2-5; tentative D call: TRBD2 (5 bases). Specimen: tumor tissue. The sequence derives from a female donor with papillary thyroid cancer or a benign thyroid nodule (not recorded which). Some clones in this sample may be carry-over from other donors' samples. CDR3 region: CATGWAMEESQYF. CDR3 DNA: TGTGCCACGGGATGGGCTATGGAGGAGAGCCAGTACTTC. Together with reference TRBV2 and TRBJ2-5, the CDR3 gives the full variable domain: EPEVTQTPSHQVTQMGQEVILRCVPISNHLYFYWYRQILGQKVEFLVSFYNNEISEKSEIFDDQFSVERPDGSNFTLKIRSTKLEDSAMYFCATGWAMEESQYFGPGTRLLVL.